A selection of T cell receptor beta chains follows, all from one sample in a study of naive and memory T cell subsets. TCRdb independently ran MiXCR on the UMI-ligation and nested PCR reads; one entry per CDR3 protein. The sample has about 26,000 distinct CDR3 sequences; roughly 5.2% are singletons. Input material: blood. Source of these receptors: an adult in good health. Each CDR3 is given with its conserved first and last residue. The D gene is left open where the match is weak. Rows may omit the clone size; those that give it use once, few, many or a size class.

TRBJ1-3	-	-	TRBV29-1	TGCAGCGTTGTAGGACAGGGAAACACCATATATTTT	CSVVGQGNTIYF
TRBJ2-1	many	-	TRBV7-9	TGTGCCAGCAGCTCAACTACAGGGAACTGGGATGAGCAGTTCTTC	CASSSTTGNWDEQFF
TRBJ2-6	many	-	TRBV7-9	TGTGCCAGCACCCAGGTTACTGGGGCCAACGTCCTGACTTTC	CASTQVTGANVLTF
TRBJ2-1	-	TRBD1	TRBV29-1	TGCAGCGTTGAAGGACCCGACAGGGCCTCCTACAATGAGCAGTTCTTC	CSVEGPDRASYNEQFF
TRBJ1-4	many	-	TRBV4-3	TGCGCCAGCAGCCGAGGGCTAACAGGCGCAACTAATGAAAAACTGTTTTTT	CASSRGLTGATNEKLFF
TRBJ2-1	many	TRBD1	TRBV27	TGTGCCAGCAGCCCGACAGGGGGCGAGTACAATGAGCAGTTCTTC	CASSPTGGEYNEQFF
TRBJ2-3	-	-	TRBV14	TGTGCCAGCAGCTCCCTCCCGACAGATACGCAGTATTTT	CASSSLPTDTQYF
TRBJ2-3	many	-	TRBV20-1	TGCAGTGCCACTTATCTAGGGGAAAGGGCAGATACGCAGTATTTT	CSATYLGERADTQYF
TRBJ2-1	many	-	TRBV7-2	TGTGCCAGCAGCTTAGGAAGGGGGGCGAACAATGAGCAGTTCTTC	CASSLGRGANNEQFF
TRBJ2-7	many	TRBD2	TRBV6-1	TGTGCCAGCAACCGACTAGCGGGAGGCAACGAGCAGTACTTC	CASNRLAGGNEQYF
TRBJ1-1	-	TRBD1	TRBV4-2	TGTGCCAGCAGCCAGCGGGGCGGCGGCAGGGGGAAGAACACTGAAGCTTTCTTT	CASSQRGGGRGKNTEAFF
TRBJ2-7	many	-	TRBV10-3	TGTGCCATCAGTGAAACCCTAGGGACCTACGAGCAGTACTTC	CAISETLGTYEQYF
TRBJ1-5	many	-	TRBV12-3/TRBV12-4	TGTGCCAGCAGTTTAGCGGGGGACCTCAATCAGCCCCAGCATTTT	CASSLAGDLNQPQHF
TRBJ2-1	many	TRBD2	TRBV12-3/TRBV12-4	TGTGCCAGCAGGCCATCGGGACTAGCTCTTGAGCAGTTCTTC	CASRPSGLALEQFF
TRBJ2-2	many	-	TRBV10-3	TGTGCCATCATGCGGGGGCGGGACACCGGGGAGCTGTTTTTT	CAIMRGRDTGELFF
TRBJ1-2	many	-	TRBV4-3	TGCGCCAGCAGCCAAGATAGGAGGACAGACGCTAACTATGGCTACACCTTC	CASSQDRRTDANYGYTF
TRBJ1-1	many	-	TRBV5-1	TGCGCCAGCAGCTTGGGAGGCAGGGGGAACACTGAAGCTTTCTTT	CASSLGGRGNTEAFF
TRBJ1-5	many	-	TRBV20-1	TGCAGTGCTAGAACAGACCTAATGGGGCAGCCCCAGCATTTT	CSARTDLMGQPQHF
TRBJ1-5	many	-	TRBV28	TGTGCCAGCAGTCCCCTCGACAGGCGTCGTTATAGCAATCAGCCCCAGCATTTT	CASSPLDRRRYSNQPQHF
TRBJ2-7	many	TRBD1	TRBV29-1	TGCAGATGGGGACAGGGGCCCTACGAGCAGTACTTC	CRWGQGPYEQYF
TRBJ1-3	many	-	TRBV28	TGTGCCAGCATTAAAAGACCGACCTCTGGAAACACCATATATTTT	CASIKRPTSGNTIYF
TRBJ2-3	few	TRBD2	TRBV9	TGTGCCAGCAGCGTAGTGGGAGGGGCAGATACGCAGTATTTT	CASSVVGGADTQYF
TRBJ1-2	few	TRBD1	TRBV3-1	TGTGCCAGCAGCCGTCGACAGGGTGATGGCTACACCTTC	CASSRRQGDGYTF
TRBJ2-3	many	TRBD2	TRBV7-8	TGTGCCAGCAGCTCTGGGGGACTAGCGGGAGAAGGGACAGATACGCAGTATTTT	CASSSGGLAGEGTDTQYF
TRBJ2-4	many	-	TRBV20-1	TGCAGTGCTAGAGAACTCATTACATTAGCCAAAAACATTCAGTACTTC	CSARELITLAKNIQYF
TRBJ2-1	few	-	TRBV13	TGTGCCAGCAGCTTACAGGGTCTGTACAATGAGCAGTTCTTC	CASSLQGLYNEQFF
TRBJ1-1	many	-	TRBV6-2/TRBV6-3	TGTGCCAGCAGCCTTGACTGGGGAAGGAGCACTGAAGCTTTCTTT	CASSLDWGRSTEAFF
TRBJ2-7	many	-	TRBV3-1	TGTGCCAGCAACGGGAACCGGGACTTCGACGAGCAGTACTTC	CASNGNRDFDEQYF
TRBJ1-2	many	-	TRBV20-1	TGCAGTGCTAGAGGGCAGGGAGGGGATTACTATGGCTACACCTTC	CSARGQGGDYYGYTF
TRBJ2-5	few	-	TRBV7-2	TGTGCCAGCAGCTTAGACAGTTTCGGACTGCCAGTCCAAGAGACCCAGTACTTC	CASSLDSFGLPVQETQYF
TRBJ1-1	medium-sized	-	TRBV12-3/TRBV12-4	TGTGCCAGCAGTCCCCCCACAGGTTACACTGAAGCTTTCTTT	CASSPPTGYTEAFF
TRBJ1-1	many	-	TRBV10-3	TGTGCCATCAGTGAGTCGGAGGGGGCTGAAGCTTTCTTT	CAISESEGAEAFF
TRBJ2-7	many	TRBD1	TRBV7-2	TGTGCCAGCAGCTCAAGGGACAGCTACGAGCAGTACTTC	CASSSRDSYEQYF
TRBJ2-1	many	TRBD2	TRBV29-1	TGCAGCGTCTCTCGGGGTGCGGGAGCCCTGGATGAGCAGTTCTTC	CSVSRGAGALDEQFF
TRBJ2-1	medium-sized	TRBD2	TRBV20-1	TGCAGTGCTAGAGATCAGAGCGGGACCCACAATGAGCAGTTCTTC	CSARDQSGTHNEQFF
TRBJ1-6	many	TRBD1	TRBV13	TGTGCCAGCAGCTCCAGGACAGGGAATAATTCACCCCTCCACTTT	CASSSRTGNNSPLHF
TRBJ1-5	many	TRBD1	TRBV18	TGTGCCAGCTCAACAGGGGTTCAGCCCCAGCATTTT	CASSTGVQPQHF
TRBJ1-4	-	-	TRBV6-5	TGTGCCAGCAGTTACTCAGGCGCCTTCCTTCAGGCTAATGAAAAACTGTTTTTT	CASSYSGAFLQANEKLFF
TRBJ2-6	few	-	TRBV19	TGTGCCAGTAGTACGAGCTCTGGGGCCAACGTCCTGACTTTC	CASSTSSGANVLTF
TRBJ1-2	-	-	TRBV19	TGTGCCAGCCGCTTCGGGGTCCAGCGAGGTGGCTACACCTTC	CASRFGVQRGGYTF
TRBJ2-1	medium-sized	TRBD2	TRBV7-2	TGTGCCAGCAGCTCGGGACTAGCGGGAGCGGTCTACAATGAGCAGTTCTTC	CASSSGLAGAVYNEQFF
TRBJ2-1	many	TRBD2	TRBV2	TGTGCCAGCAGTTTACTAGCGGGAGAGAACAATGAGCAGTTCTTC	CASSLLAGENNEQFF
TRBJ2-5	many	TRBD2	TRBV4-1	TGCGCCAGCAGCTTGCGGACTAGCGGGACCCAAGAGACCCAGTACTTC	CASSLRTSGTQETQYF
TRBJ2-3	many	-	TRBV29-1	TGCAGCGTTGAACTCAGCAAGATTTCCTCAGATACGCAGTATTTT	CSVELSKISSDTQYF
TRBJ2-7	many	-	TRBV7-9	TGTGCCAGCAGCTCCGCCAACGGGGGCCGTGAGCAGTACTTC	CASSSANGGREQYF
TRBJ2-1	many	TRBD2	TRBV28	TGTGCCAGCAGTTTTGGCGTTCTAGCGGGAGGTTTTGATGAGCAGTTCTTC	CASSFGVLAGGFDEQFF
TRBJ1-1	many	-	TRBV6-5	TGTGCCAGCAGTTCCCTGGGAGGGAACACTGAAGCTTTCTTT	CASSSLGGNTEAFF
TRBJ2-3	many	-	TRBV29-1	TGCAGCGTTGAAGAGACAGTAGATACGCAGTATTTT	CSVEETVDTQYF
TRBJ2-1	medium-sized	-	TRBV28	TGTGCCAGCTCGCCGCCGGGAGAAATCAAGTACAATGAGCAGTTCTTC	CASSPPGEIKYNEQFF